Detailed here is one T cell receptor beta chain. Its recognized antigen is unknown. The record has no base qualities; no much larger clone is one base away. These data originate in a study of T cell changes during pregnancy in multiple sclerosis (dated by TCRdb to about 2019). Notes on the research overall: Changes in the T cell repertoire over the course of pregnancy were examined in this study in women with multiple sclerosis.

Sequences SGHDT (CDR1) and YYEEEE (CDR2) are obtained from the germline V gene. Trimming takes 7 bases off V and 10 bases off J; junction bases not matched to a gene: 9. The CDR3 holds 13 amino acids from the cysteine to the phenylalanine. Just CDR3 DNA is preserved here, 39 bases in frame from base 1. Receptors were amplified or captured by the immunoSEQ multiplex PCR assay. TCRdb obtained this table from immuneACCESS and retained in-frame rearrangements with V and J assigned. These tables miss some clones; where compared with another copy, unresolved V genes account for less than half of the shortfall, and the remainder is unexplained. This sample is represented by tens of thousands of clones; around nine tenths of them were singletons. About 0.4% of the sample belongs to the ten largest clones.

The chain employs TRBV5-6 and TRBJ2-1; 9 central nucleotides agree with TRBD2. Specimen: CD4+ T cells from peripheral blood mononuclear cells, collected after pregnancy. The source is a female donor with multiple sclerosis, enrolled in a pregnancy study. The CDR3 corresponds to CASGRTSVGEQFF. The nucleotides read TGTGCCAGCGGTAGGACTAGCGTTGGAGAGCAGTTCTTC.